This T cell receptor (beta chain) was sequenced during a study of cytomegalovirus exposure and HLA in healthy donors. The wider study: Membership in the Caucasian-associated ancestry cluster was found for around 81% of roughly 400 genotyped donors. General study points: In a later analysis, productive TCRs from donors in an Asian-associated ancestry cluster reportedly carried fewer N-insertions than the cohort mean. Reports indicated that the classifier achieved high specificity and sensitivity in diagnosing cytomegalovirus status. According to the study, roughly 160 TCR beta chains were cytomegalovirus-associated.

60 Vbeta and 13 Jbeta primers were used in PCR. TCRdb's copy holds only in-frame clones and misses some; the assay was immunoSEQ multiplex PCR. The profile shows 90,000 to 150,000 clones, approximately 78% of them singletons. On this clone itself: Its antigen is not identified.

CDR3 size: 15 residues. CDR1 and CDR2 from the germline V gene are MGHRA and YSYEKL. Between the trimmed V and J ends, which lost 4 bases and 0 bases, there was a span of 13 bases. The receptor was isolated from a woman aged 25-40 years in good health and CMV-seropositive. V gene TRBV4-1 combines with J gene TRBJ2-7; a weak D match, TRBD2 (5 bases). The sample was PBMCs. CDR3 loop: CASSLGPGYSYEQYF. The CDR3 nucleotides are TGCGCCAGCAGCCTCGGGCCGGGGTACTCCTACGAGCAGTACTTC.